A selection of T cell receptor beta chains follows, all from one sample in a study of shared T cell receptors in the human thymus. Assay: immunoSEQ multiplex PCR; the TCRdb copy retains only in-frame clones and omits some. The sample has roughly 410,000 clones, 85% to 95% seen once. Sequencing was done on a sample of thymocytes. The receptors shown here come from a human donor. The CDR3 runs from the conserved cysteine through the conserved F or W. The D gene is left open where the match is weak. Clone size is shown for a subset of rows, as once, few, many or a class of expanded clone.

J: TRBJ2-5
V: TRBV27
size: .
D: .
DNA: TGTGCCAGCAGTTTATTCCCCCTATCCCGGGAGACCCAGTACTTC
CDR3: CASSLFPLSRETQYF

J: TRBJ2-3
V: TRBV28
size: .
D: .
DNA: TGTGCCATATCTAGCACAGATACGCAGTATTTT
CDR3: CAISSTDTQYF

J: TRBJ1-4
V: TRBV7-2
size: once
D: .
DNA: TGTGCCAGCAGCTTAGCGGAAAGGGGCACTAATGAAAAACTGTTTTTT
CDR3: CASSLAERGTNEKLFF

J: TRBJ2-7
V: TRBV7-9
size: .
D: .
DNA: TGTGCCAGCAGCTCTGGGGACTCCTACGAGCAGTACTTC
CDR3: CASSSGDSYEQYF

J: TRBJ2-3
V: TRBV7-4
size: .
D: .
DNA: TGTGCCAGCAGCATTCGCGCACAGGGCGGGACAGATACGCAGTATTTT
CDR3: CASSIRAQGGTDTQYF

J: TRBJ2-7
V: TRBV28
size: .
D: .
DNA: TGTGCCAGCAGTTTAGGTGTCACCTCACACGAGCAGTACTTC
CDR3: CASSLGVTSHEQYF

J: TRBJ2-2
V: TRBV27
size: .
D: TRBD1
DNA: TGTGCCAGCAGTTCGCAGCGGACAGGCAAGAACACCGGGGAGCTGTTTTTT
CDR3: CASSSQRTGKNTGELFF

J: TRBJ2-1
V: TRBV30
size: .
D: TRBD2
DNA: TGTGCCTGGAGTCCTCCGGGACTAGCGGGGAGATTTCCCTCTAATGAGCAGTTCTTC
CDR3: CAWSPPGLAGRFPSNEQFF

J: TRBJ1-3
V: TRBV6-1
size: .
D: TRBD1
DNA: TGTGCCAGCAGTGAACCCCAGGGGGCCATGAAATCTGGAAACACCATATATTTT
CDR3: CASSEPQGAMKSGNTIYF

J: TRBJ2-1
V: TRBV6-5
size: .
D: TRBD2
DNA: TGTGCCAGCGCGAGCGGGATGTACAATGAGCAGTTCTTC
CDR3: CASASGMYNEQFF

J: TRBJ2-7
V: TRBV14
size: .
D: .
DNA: TGTGCCAGCAGCCAAGATCCCAGCAGGACGAGCTCCTACGAGCAGTACTTC
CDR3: CASSQDPSRTSSYEQYF

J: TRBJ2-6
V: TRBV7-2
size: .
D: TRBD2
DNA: TGTGCCAGCAGCTTAGAAGCGGGAGCTCCCGGGGCCAACGTCCTGACTTTC
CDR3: CASSLEAGAPGANVLTF

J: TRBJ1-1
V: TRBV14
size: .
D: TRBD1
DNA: TGTGCCAGCAGTTCTCCGGGACAGGGCCCTTTTCACCTCACTGAAGCTTTCTTT
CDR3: CASSSPGQGPFHLTEAFF

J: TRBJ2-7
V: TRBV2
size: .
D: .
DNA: TGTGCCAGCGGCCCGGCGATCCGGTCCGCCCTGGACGAGCAGTACTTC
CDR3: CASGPAIRSALDEQYF

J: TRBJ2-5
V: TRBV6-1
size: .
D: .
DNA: TGTGCCAGCAGTGAGCAGCGGGAGACCCAGTACTTC
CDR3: CASSEQRETQYF

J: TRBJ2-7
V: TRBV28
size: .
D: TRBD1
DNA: TGTGCCAGCAGGAGGGGGCGATCCTCCTACGAGCAGTACTTC
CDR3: CASRRGRSSYEQYF

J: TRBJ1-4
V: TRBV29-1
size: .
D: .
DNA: TGCAGCGTGCCCGTCCCGGGACAAGGGCACCTAACAACTAATGAAAAACTGTTTTTT
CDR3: CSVPVPGQGHLTTNEKLFF

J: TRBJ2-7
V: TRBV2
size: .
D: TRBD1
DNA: TGTGCCAGCAGGGAAACAGGGGTCTACGAGCAGTACTTC
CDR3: CASRETGVYEQYF

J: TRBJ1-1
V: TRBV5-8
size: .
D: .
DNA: TGTGCCAGCAGCTCCGGAGTGGAGAACACTGAAGCTTTCTTT
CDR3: CASSSGVENTEAFF

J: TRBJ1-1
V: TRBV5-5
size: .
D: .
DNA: TGTGCCAGCAGCTGGGGACGGATGAACACTGAAGCTTTCTTT
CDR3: CASSWGRMNTEAFF

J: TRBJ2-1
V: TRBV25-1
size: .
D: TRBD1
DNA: TGTGCCAGCAGTGAATCTCTGGACAGGGGTGTTGAGCAGTTCTTC
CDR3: CASSESLDRGVEQFF

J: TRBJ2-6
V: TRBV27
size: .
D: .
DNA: TGTGCCAGCAGTTTAATCTCAGGGCCTGGGGCCAACGTCCTGACTTTC
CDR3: CASSLISGPGANVLTF

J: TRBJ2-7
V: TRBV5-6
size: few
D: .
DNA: TGTGCCAGCAGCCACCCTGAAGGGGCAGGTAGCTACGAGCAGTACTTC
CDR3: CASSHPEGAGSYEQYF

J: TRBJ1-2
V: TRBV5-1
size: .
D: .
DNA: TGCGCCAGCAGCCGTCCCCTGAGCGGTCTTCGGGGAAGCTATGGCTACACCTTC
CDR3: CASSRPLSGLRGSYGYTF

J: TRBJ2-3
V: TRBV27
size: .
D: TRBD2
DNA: TGTGCCAGCAAGGATCACGGGAGGACTAGCACAGATACGCAGTATTTT
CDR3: CASKDHGRTSTDTQYF

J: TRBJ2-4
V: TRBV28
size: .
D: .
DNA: TGTGCCAGCAGTTTAAAAGGGGAAGAAAACATTCAGTACTTC
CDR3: CASSLKGEENIQYF

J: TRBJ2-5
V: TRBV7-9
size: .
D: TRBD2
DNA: TGTGCCAGCAGCTCCAGGGGACTAGCGGAGCAAGAGACCCAGTACTTC
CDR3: CASSSRGLAEQETQYF

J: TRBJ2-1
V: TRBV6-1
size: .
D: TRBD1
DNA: TGTGCCAGCAGCTTGACAGGGTCGGACAATGAGCAGTTCTTC
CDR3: CASSLTGSDNEQFF

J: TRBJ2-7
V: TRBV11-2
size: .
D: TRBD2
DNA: TGTGCCAGCAGCTTAGACTTTAAAGCGGGAGGGCCATTATACGAGCAGTACTTC
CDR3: CASSLDFKAGGPLYEQYF

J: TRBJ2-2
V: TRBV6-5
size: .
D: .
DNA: TGTGCCAGCAGTTTACGACACACCGGGGAGCTGTTTTTT
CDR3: CASSLRHTGELFF

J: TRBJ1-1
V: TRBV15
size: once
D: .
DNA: TGTGCCACCAGCGGAGAGACTAGTGAAGCTTTCTTT
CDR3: CATSGETSEAFF

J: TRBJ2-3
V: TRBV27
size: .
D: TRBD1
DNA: TGTGCCAGCAGCTCGGGACAGCCGAGCACAGATACGCAGTATTTT
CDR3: CASSSGQPSTDTQYF